This T cell receptor beta chain derives from a study of glioma-infiltrating T cells after dendritic cell vaccination. Study information: The vaccine used monocyte-derived dendritic cells pulsed overnight with autologous tumor lysate. Patients received three intradermal dendritic cell vaccine injections at biweekly intervals.

Amplification used 60 V beta primers and 13 J beta primers. TCRdb's copy holds only in-frame clones and misses some; the assay was immunoSEQ multiplex PCR. The sample shows roughly 60,000 clones, roughly 86% of them seen only once. V gave up 0 bases and J gave up 5 bases, with 14 bases separating them. The CDR3 is made up of 17 amino acids. CDR1 and CDR2 from the germline V gene are LGHNA and YNFKEQ. Noted time point: after dendritic cell vaccination, including at tumor progression/relapse. PBMC sampling occurred before vaccination, two weeks after the third dose, and at progression. The chain uses TRBV4-2 and TRBJ1-6; D may be TRBD1 (6 bases). The origin of this receptor is a human donor with glioblastoma. This specimen consisted of blood, obtained after dendritic cell vaccination. The CDR3 DNA reads as TGTGCCAGCAGCCAAGAGTTGTCGGGGGGCCATAATTCACCCCTCCACTTT. It is translated as CASSQELSGGHNSPLHF.